This entry lists 20 T cell receptor beta chains sequenced from one sample in a study of shared clonotypes between healthy human individuals. Only in-frame clones appear in the TCRdb table, and some are missing; sequencing was by immunoSEQ multiplex PCR. The data hold roughly 2,000,000 clones, with around 93% observed a single time. The naive CD8 fraction comprised CD45RO-negative cells positively selected for CCR7 and excluded terminally differentiated effector memory CD45RA+ cells. The sample comprised naive CD8+ T cells from PBMCs. These TCRs come from a man aged 18-30 years in good health. Some clones in this sample may be carry-over from other donors' samples.

This sequence joins TRBV2 and TRBJ2-4; D is ambiguous. The CDR3 runs to 12 residues. Trimming pared 3 bases from V and 9 bases from J, leaving 9 bases between. Germline V gives CDR1 SNHLY, CDR2 FYNNEI. The CDR3 DNA is TGTGCCAGCAGTGACAATTTTGGCATTCAGTACTTC. Amino acids: CASSDNFGIQYF.

The V gene is TRBV28, the J gene TRBJ2-6; no clear D. The length of the CDR3 is 15 residues. Between the trimmed V and J ends, which lost 3 bases and 0 bases, there was a span of 6 bases. Germline CDR1 reads MDHEN; CDR2 reads SYDVKM. The chain's CDR3 is CASSLVPSGANVLTF. The CDR3 DNA is TGTGCCAGCAGTTTGGTGCCCTCTGGGGCCAACGTCCTGACTTTC. The full variable domain, with the rest looked up from reference TRBV28 and TRBJ2-6, is DVKVTQSSRYLVKRTGEKVFLECVQDMDHENMFWYRQDPGLGLRLIYFSYDVKMKEKGDIPEGYSVSREKKERFSLILESASTNQTSMYLCASSLVPSGANVLTFGAGSRLTVL.

The chain employs TRBV28 and TRBJ1-4; D is undetermined. Germline V CDR1 and CDR2: MDHEN, SYDVKM. Trimming took 7 bases from V and 8 from J, leaving 14 bases between them. CDR3 length: 13 amino acids. The CDR3 bases are TGTGCCAGCACTGATCCAAACGGGGAAAAACTGTTTTTT. The encoded protein is CASTDPNGEKLFF.

The chain employs TRBV7-8 and TRBJ2-7; 7 nucleotides agree with TRBD1. The germline gives CDR1 SGHVS, CDR2 FQNEAQ. V shed 4 bases, J shed 2 bases, and the junction held 17 bases outside the gene matches. CDR3 length equals 18 residues. The CDR3 spells CASSSRDSHFGFPYEQYF. The DNA for the CDR3 is TGTGCCAGCAGCTCCCGGGACAGCCACTTCGGATTCCCCTACGAGCAGTACTTC.

The chain couples TRBV6-5 to TRBJ1-1; 7 nucleotides agree with TRBD1. The CDR3 loop spans 16 amino acids. Trimming cost V 0 bases and J 3 bases; bases outside gene matches: 7. Germline CDR1 reads MNHEY; CDR2 reads SVGAGI. In DNA form, the CDR3 reads TGTGCCAGCAGTTACTCAGGGGGCGAGGTGTACACTGAAGCTTTCTTT. Translated: CASSYSGGEVYTEAFF.

The chain combines TRBV29-1 with TRBJ2-7; D remains ambiguous. Germline V gene lookup returns CDR1 SQVTM and CDR2 ANQGSEA. The CDR3 length is 13 residues. V lost 2 bases and J lost 0, with 8 bases in between. CDR3 in DNA: TGCAGCGTTGAAACACCGAGCTCCTACGAGCAGTACTTC. This gives the protein CSVETPSSYEQYF.

The rearrangement joins TRBV2 to TRBJ1-2; 9 positions agree with TRBD1. This CDR3 is built from 14 residues. Germline trimming cut 8 bases from V and 1 base from J; bases unmatched to any gene: 5. The germline V gene has CDR1 SNHLY and CDR2 FYNNEI. DNA for the CDR3: TGTGCCAGCTACAGGGGGCGGAATAACTATGGCTACACCTTC. Amino acid sequence: CASYRGRNNYGYTF.

This sequence joins TRBV5-6 and TRBJ2-1; TRBD2 matches at 10 bases. This CDR3 is built from 14 residues. Losses at the gene ends were 7 bases for V and 1 base for J; bases not matched to a gene: 2. Germline V CDR1 and CDR2: SGHDT, YYEEEE. This chain's CDR3 is CASASGSSYNEQFF. The CDR3 DNA follows: TGTGCCAGCGCTAGCGGGAGTTCCTACAATGAGCAGTTCTTC.

V and J are TRBV9 and TRBJ2-1; TRBD1 or TRBD2 may be the D gene (5 bases each). The CDR3 totals 15 residues. With 4 bases removed from V and 1 base from J, the gap between germline ends came to 12 bases. Germline V gene lookup returns CDR1 SGDLS and CDR2 YYNGEE. CDR3: CASSPEAGSYNEQFF. DNA for the CDR3: TGTGCCAGCAGCCCGGAGGCAGGGTCCTACAATGAGCAGTTCTTC. The variable domain in full, with the rest retrieved from reference TRBV9 and TRBJ2-1, is DSGVTQTPKHLITATGQRVTLRCSPRSGDLSVYWYQQSLDQGLQFLIQYYNGEERAKGNILERFSAQQFPDLHSELNLSSLELGDSALYFCASSPEAGSYNEQFFGPGTRLTVL.

This clone was counted only a few times. Additional DNA sequences in this sample encode the identical CDR3. This chain uses TRBV4-1 with TRBJ1-1; D remains ambiguous. The germline V and J ends were trimmed by 1 base and 1 base, with 7 bases remaining between them. This CDR3 contains 14 residues. In germline, CDR1 is MGHRA, CDR2 YSYEKL. The CDR3 spells CASSQVGENTEAFF. In nucleotides, the CDR3 is TGCGCCAGCAGCCAAGTCGGGGAGAACACTGAAGCTTTCTTT.

The J gene is TRBJ2-3, the V gene TRBV18; TRBD1 matches at 9 bases. Germline CDR1 is KGHSH and CDR2 is LQKENI. V lost 6 bases, J lost 2 bases, and 6 bases stayed unmatched. CDR3 length: 15 amino acids. The CDR3 here is CASSHDRGATDTQYF. Written as DNA, the CDR3 is TGTGCCAGCTCCCATGACAGGGGGGCCACAGATACGCAGTATTTT.

This chain links TRBV28 with TRBJ1-4; D is undetermined. Trimming removed 7 bases at V and 8 bases at J, with 14 bases between. Germline CDR1 reads MDHEN; CDR2 reads SYDVKM. The CDR3 consists of 13 residues. The chain's CDR3 is CASTGQESEKLFF. CDR3 DNA: TGTGCCAGCACCGGGCAGGAATCAGAAAAACTGTTTTTT.

The chain links TRBV6-6 to TRBJ1-1; D not certain. This CDR3 spans 13 amino acids. Germline V gene data show CDR1 as MNHNY and CDR2 as SVGAGI (reference sequence). V lost 6 bases to trimming and J lost 5 bases, with 13 bases between them. The CDR3 here is CASSPQTRTEAFF. The CDR3 nucleotides are TGTGCCAGCAGCCCACAGACCCGAACTGAAGCTTTCTTT.

The chain recombines TRBV25-1 with TRBJ2-3; 12 bases fit TRBD1. V was pared by 4 bases and J by 1 base, with 9 bases of the junction left unmatched. CDR1 and CDR2 (germline): MGHDK, SYGVNS. The length of the CDR3 is 18 residues. The CDR3 region has the DNA TGTGCCAGCAGTGTACCGGGACAGGGGGCACCACGCACAGATACGCAGTATTTT. Encoded protein: CASSVPGQGAPRTDTQYF.

V usage is TRBV7-9 and J usage is TRBJ2-1, with 9 positions matching TRBD2. J lost 9 bases, V lost 5 bases, and 11 bases had no gene match. Germline CDR1 SEHNR, CDR2 FQNEAQ (reference sequence). The CDR3 spans 15 residues. This chain's CDR3 is CASSPQAGGSGEQFF. The CDR3 nucleotides are TGTGCCAGCAGCCCCCAGGCGGGAGGGTCGGGTGAGCAGTTCTTC. Supplemented by reference TRBV7-9 and TRBJ2-1, the full variable domain reads DTGVSQNPRHKITKRGQNVTFRCDPISEHNRLYWYRQTLGQGPEFLTYFQNEAQLEKSRLLSDRFSAERPKGSFSTLEIQRTEQGDSAMYLCASSPQAGGSGEQFFGPGTRLTVL.

The rearrangement joins TRBV7-6 to TRBJ2-7, with D perhaps TRBD1 (6 bases). Trimming pared 5 bases from V and 6 bases from J, leaving 14 bases between. Germline V gene sequence: CDR1 SGHVS, CDR2 FNYEAQ. This CDR3 spans 13 amino acids. CDR3 coding DNA: TGTGCCAGCAGCGTAAACAGGGTCAGCGAGCAGTACTTC. Protein product: CASSVNRVSEQYF. Using reference TRBV7-6 and TRBJ2-7 for the parts outside the CDR3, the full variable domain is GAGVSQSPRYKVTKRGQDVALRCDPISGHVSLYWYRQALGQGPEFLTYFNYEAQQDKSGLPNDRFSAERPEGSISTLTIQRTEQRDSAMYRCASSVNRVSEQYFGPGTRLTVT.

The chain joins TRBV2 to TRBJ2-1; 7 bases align to TRBD2. Germline CDR1 and CDR2: SNHLY and FYNNEI. The CDR3 is 16 amino acids. V shed 6 bases, J shed 4 bases, and the junction held 12 bases outside the gene matches. The CDR3 DNA follows: TGTGCCAGCAGCGGTAGCGGGTCTAGTTGGTACAATGAGCAGTTCTTC. Its protein product is CASSGSGSSWYNEQFF.

The chain has TRBV4-1 and TRBJ2-7; TRBD2 matches 7 bases. Per the germline V gene, CDR1 is MGHRA and CDR2 is YSYEKL. The CDR3 consists of 19 residues. Trimming cost V 0 bases and J 7 bases; bases outside gene matches: 21. CDR3 amino acids: CASSQDGFGAGGSLGEQYF. DNA of the CDR3: TGCGCCAGCAGCCAAGACGGGTTCGGGGCTGGCGGGAGCCTTGGGGAGCAGTACTTC.

The chain combines TRBV30 with TRBJ1-4, with D unclear. Germline lookup yields CDR1 GTSNPN and CDR2 SVGIG (reference sequence). Trimming cost V 2 bases and J 8 bases, with 18 bases left between them. CDR3 length: 15 amino acids. The CDR3 DNA follows: TGTGCCTGGAGTACTCTAACCATTGGAGGGGAAAAACTGTTTTTT. It codes for CAWSTLTIGGEKLFF.

The rearrangement joins TRBV6-6 to TRBJ2-1; D remains unclear. The length of the CDR3 is 15 residues. The V end was cut by 0 bases, the J end by 6 bases, with 12 bases between. In germline, CDR1 is MNHNY, CDR2 SVGAGI (reference sequence). CDR3 DNA: TGTGCCAGCAGTTACTCAGGGCTGAGTAGCAATGAGCAGTTCTTC. This encodes CASSYSGLSSNEQFF.